Listed below are T cell receptor beta chains from one sample, sequenced in a study of cytomegalovirus exposure and HLA in healthy donors. Clones were sequenced by immunoSEQ multiplex PCR, and TCRdb holds only the in-frame ones, with some missing. This table has 190,000 or so clones, roughly 80% appearing once. The sequenced sample consisted of PBMCs. Source of these receptors: a woman aged 18 to 35 in good health and CMV-seropositive. Both conserved end residues are part of each CDR3. A D gene is named only where the DNA matches it firmly. The size field is filled for only some rows; it gives once, few, many or a size class.

clone size	J gene	V gene	D gene	CDR3 DNA	CDR3 protein
once	TRBJ2-1	TRBV5-4	TRBD1	TGTGCCAGCAGCCCGAACAGAGGACAGGGATACAATGAGCAGTTCTTC	CASSPNRGQGYNEQFF
-	TRBJ2-5	TRBV9	TRBD1	TGTGCCAGCAGTCGACAGGGGGCCAGGGCAGAGACCCAGTACTTC	CASSRQGARAETQYF
-	TRBJ2-1	TRBV18	-	TGTGCCAGCTTACAGGGAAGCTCCTACAATGAGCAGTTCTTC	CASLQGSSYNEQFF
few	TRBJ2-5	TRBV29-1	-	TGCAGCGTTGAAGGGCTAGAGACCCAGTACTTC	CSVEGLETQYF
few	TRBJ1-3	TRBV19	-	TGTGCCAGCGGGAGATACGACACCGCTGGAAACACCATATATTTT	CASGRYDTAGNTIYF
-	TRBJ1-4	TRBV11-2	-	TGTGCCAGCAGCCCCATGGGGGAGGGCCTTGAAAAACTGTTTTTT	CASSPMGEGLEKLFF
-	TRBJ1-5	TRBV9	TRBD1	TGTGCCAGCAGCCCTGACAGGGGAGCTAATCAGCCCCAGCATTTT	CASSPDRGANQPQHF
-	TRBJ2-2	TRBV11-3	-	TGTGCCAGCAGCCCTTACACCGGGGAGCTGTTTTTT	CASSPYTGELFF
once	TRBJ2-2	TRBV5-4	TRBD2	TGTGCCAGCAATTCGGCGGGGGACACCGGGGAGCTGTTTTTT	CASNSAGDTGELFF
-	TRBJ2-6	TRBV7-9	-	TGTGCCAGCAGCACCGCGAAGGGGTACAGCTCTGGGGCCAACGTCCTGACTTTC	CASSTAKGYSSGANVLTF
-	TRBJ1-2	TRBV9	TRBD1	TGTGCCAGCAGCGGCAGGGGGGATCTCTTTGGCTACACCTTC	CASSGRGDLFGYTF
-	TRBJ2-3	TRBV7-9	TRBD1	TGTGCCAGCAGCGCGTTAGACACCGGGACAGCTAATACGCAGTATTTT	CASSALDTGTANTQYF
-	TRBJ2-3	TRBV6-1	TRBD1	TGTGCCAGCAGCATGGACAGGGTGGGGACAGATACGCAGTATTTT	CASSMDRVGTDTQYF
once	TRBJ2-7	TRBV7-9	TRBD1	TGTGCCAGCACCGGGGGGACAGGGGGCTCGTACGAGCAGTACTTC	CASTGGTGGSYEQYF
-	TRBJ1-2	TRBV6-5	TRBD1	TGTGCCAGCAGTGACTCGACAGGGGCTAGCTATGGCTACACCTTC	CASSDSTGASYGYTF
-	TRBJ1-3	TRBV10-3	-	TGTGCCATCAGTGAGGGCTTAGTCGGGACACTTAAAGGAAACACCATATATTTT	CAISEGLVGTLKGNTIYF
-	TRBJ1-1	TRBV4-3	-	TGCGCCAGCAGCCAGCGGGGTGACACTGAAGCTTTCTTT	CASSQRGDTEAFF